What follows is one T cell receptor beta chain and its context. This sample is part of a study of T cell responses to AZD1222 COVID-19 vaccine. This CDR3 contains 15 residues. Germline V gives CDR1 SGDLS, CDR2 YYNGEE. V lost 4 bases, J lost 3 bases, and 17 bases lay in between. TCRdb's copy holds only in-frame clones and misses some; the assay was immunoSEQ multiplex PCR. In the table there are more than 150,000 clones, 85% to 95% of which are singletons. The sequence derives from an adult who received the AZD1222 COVID-19 vaccine. The input for sequencing was peripheral blood, taken 28 days after the second AZD1222 dose. The V call is TRBV9, the J call TRBJ2-7; weak D call: TRBD2 (6 bases). In nucleotides, the CDR3 is TGTGCCAGCAGCAAATCCGGGACTGCCGACTACGAGCAGTACTTC. Protein: CASSKSGTADYEQYF.